What follows are 7 T cell receptor beta chains derived from one specimen sequenced in a study of molecular identifiers for immune sequencing clone quantification. A single record per CDR3 protein comes from TCRdb applying MiXCR to the PCR reads. The data contain tens of thousands of distinct CDR3 sequences, less than 20% of them singletons. The sequencing sample was made of naive CD8+ T cells from blood, with Jurkat cell RNA spiked in. Subset defined: FACS-sorted CD8+CD4-CCR7+CD45RA+ naive T cells. Receptors were obtained from a human donor in good health. Some libraries in this study had Jurkat cell RNA spiked in.

This clonotype has ten or more counts. The chain links TRBV6-2 or TRBV6-3 to TRBJ2-1; 12 nucleotides line up with TRBD1. CDR3 length: 16 residues. Germline V gene sequence: CDR1 MNHEY, CDR2 SVGEGT. The ends lost 5 bases at V and 13 bases at J; junction bases unmatched: 15. CDR3 protein: CASSHPGQGAVVAQFF. As DNA, the CDR3 is TGTGCCAGCAGTCATCCGGGACAGGGGGCTGTAGTCGCCCAGTTCTTC.

This clonotype was counted many times. This chain uses TRBV7-9 with TRBJ1-1; a possible D gene is TRBD1 (5 bases). The CDR3 length is 15 residues. V was clipped by 1 base and J by 10 bases, with 19 bases between them. CDR1 SEHNR and CDR2 FQNEAQ come from the germline V gene (reference sequence). The DNA for the CDR3 is TGTGCCAGCAGCTTAGGGGACGCGTCAGGGCGGTTAGCTTTCTTT. This translates into CASSLGDASGRLAFF.

This clonotype occurred many times. This sequence joins TRBV4-3 and TRBJ1-4; the D is unclear. This CDR3 has 16 amino acids. Trimming took 1 base from V and 7 from J, leaving 16 bases between them. CDR1 and CDR2 from the germline V gene are LGHNA and YSLEER. The CDR3, as DNA: TGCGCCAGCAGCCAAGGACTAGGATTTGATGGTGAAAAACTGTTTTTT. Translation: CASSQGLGFDGEKLFF.

This clonotype was seen many times. The rearrangement joins TRBV4-3 to TRBJ2-3, with a weak D call TRBD2 (6 bases). V lost 0 bases, J lost 2 bases, and 15 bases lay in between. CDR3 size: 17 residues. Germline values: CDR1 LGHNA, CDR2 YSLEER. This CDR3 is CASSQDHRGLYTDTQYF. The CDR3 bases are TGCGCCAGCAGCCAAGATCACAGAGGACTATACACAGATACGCAGTATTTT.

This clonotype has at least ten counts. The chain is built from TRBV5-1 and TRBJ2-5; maybe TRBD1 (5 bases). Trimming pared 4 bases from V and 4 bases from J, leaving 17 bases between. Germline V gene sequence: CDR1 SGHRS, CDR2 YFSETQ. The CDR3 runs to 15 residues. The CDR3 bases are TGCGCCAGCAGCAGTAGGGGCCGGGTAATAGAGACCCAGTACTTC. This sequence encodes CASSSRGRVIETQYF.

Notes on this clonotype: A much bigger clone sits one base away, suggesting this may be a read error. The chain joins TRBV7-6 to TRBJ1-2; weak D call: TRBD1 (5 bases). The germline V gene has CDR1 SGHVS and CDR2 FNYEAQ. The CDR3 has 15 amino acids. This chain's CDR3 is CASSPPGWGSYDYTF. CDR3 bases: TGTGCCAGCAGCCCCCCGGGGTGGGGGAGCTATGACTACACCTTC.

This clonotype was recorded at least ten times. The chain joins TRBV20-1 to TRBJ2-7; D may be TRBD1 or TRBD2 (6 bases each). The CDR3 contains 13 residues. V lost 5 bases and J 7 bases, leaving 18 bases between the germline ends. From germline, CDR1 is DFQATT and CDR2 SNEGSKA (reference sequence). DNA of the CDR3: TGCAGTGCTGAGGGGGGACTTTCGGGGGAGCAGTACTTC. Its protein product is CSAEGGLSGEQYF.